Presented here are 11 T cell receptor beta chains from one specimen sequenced in a study of cytomegalovirus exposure and HLA in healthy donors. The PCR made use of 60 Vbeta and 13 Jbeta primers. The assay was immunoSEQ multiplex PCR, and TCRdb's table has in-frame clones only and misses some. Reported are tens of thousands of clones; the ten largest clones contain 7.5% to 9%. Sequenced: PBMCs. The receptors derive from a male donor in good health and CMV-seronegative.

In DNA, the CDR3 is TGTGCCAGCAGTGGGGGAGGGACGGTTTACAATGAGCAGTTCTTC. Protein: CASSGGGTVYNEQFF. The J gene is TRBJ2-1, the V gene TRBV2, with TRBD2 identical over 7 bases. Germline lookup yields CDR1 SNHLY and CDR2 FYNNEI. The CDR3 length is 15 residues. With 4 bases clipped from V and 4 bases from J, the junction kept 7 bases outside the gene matches.

This chain uses TRBV30 with TRBJ1-1, with D possibly being TRBD1 (5 bases). The CDR3 is 14 residues long. The germline V gene has CDR1 GTSNPN and CDR2 SVGIG (reference sequence). The V gene lost 2 bases and the J gene lost 3 bases, with 13 bases spanning the gap. Here the CDR3 DNA reads TGTGCCTGGAGTCCACCCCCAGGGTACACTGAAGCTTTCTTT. Amino acids: CAWSPPPGYTEAFF.

V usage is TRBV11-2 and J usage is TRBJ2-7, with a tentative D call TRBD2 (6 bases). CDR1 is SGHAT and CDR2 is FQNNGV in the germline V gene. The CDR3 has 14 amino acids. V was clipped by 3 bases and J by 2 bases, with 11 bases between them. The CDR3 DNA sequence: TGTGCCAGCAGCTTGCTAGCGAAAGCCTACGAGCAGTACTTC. It specifies CASSLLAKAYEQYF.

The chain links TRBV19 to TRBJ1-1; D is ambiguous. This CDR3 has 13 amino acids. V was pared by 4 bases and J by 10 bases, with 16 bases between. Germline CDR1 is LNHDA and CDR2 is SQIVND (reference sequence). CDR3: CASSNSASLGAFF. Written as DNA, the CDR3 is TGTGCCAGTAGTAATTCCGCGTCGCTAGGAGCTTTCTTT.

The genes are TRBV4-1 and TRBJ1-1; TRBD1 matches 7 bases. CDR3 length equals 14 residues. Germline loops: CDR1 MGHRA, CDR2 YSYEKL. J lost 10 bases, V lost 5 bases, and 13 bases had no gene match. CDR3 sequence (DNA): TGCGCCAGCAGCGATGACAGGGCGTCGGGATTAGCTTTCTTT. Translated: CASSDDRASGLAFF.

The V and J genes are TRBV13 and TRBJ2-5; TRBD2 agrees at 11 bases. J lost 3 bases, V lost 3 bases, and 6 bases had no gene match. The CDR3 runs to 16 residues. Germline V gives CDR1 PRHDT, CDR2 FYEKMQ (reference sequence). The chain's CDR3 is CASSFSGRAPEETQYF. The CDR3 DNA reads TGTGCCAGCAGCTTTAGCGGGAGGGCCCCCGAAGAGACCCAGTACTTC.

V gene TRBV14 combines with J gene TRBJ2-1, with 9 bases fitting TRBD2. Germline V gene sequence: CDR1 SGHDN, CDR2 FVKESK. This CDR3 region has 15 residues. V was clipped by 4 bases and J by 6 bases; unmatched bases: 7. CDR3 amino acids: CASSPSGTTLNEQFF. CDR3 DNA sequence: TGTGCCAGCAGCCCTAGCGGGACTACGCTCAATGAGCAGTTCTTC. The whole variable domain, filled in from reference TRBV14 and TRBJ2-1, reads EAGVTQFPSHSVIEKGQTVTLRCDPISGHDNLYWYRRVMGKEIKFLLHFVKESKQDESGMPNNRFLAERTGGTYSTLKVQPAELEDSGVYFCASSPSGTTLNEQFFGPGTRLTVL.

The chain has TRBV7-2 and TRBJ2-7; D is possibly TRBD2 (6 bases). CDR3 length equals 15 residues. The germline V and J ends were trimmed by 1 base and 2 bases, with 12 bases remaining between them. Per the germline V gene, CDR1 is SGHTA and CDR2 is FQGNSA. DNA for the CDR3: TGTGCCAGCAGCTTAGAACATAGCGGTGCCTACGAGCAGTACTTC. Translated: CASSLEHSGAYEQYF. Variable domain in full (rest from reference TRBV7-2 and TRBJ2-7): GAGVSQSPSNKVTEKGKDVELRCDPISGHTALYWYRQSLGQGLEFLIYFQGNSAPDKSGLPSDRFSAERTGGSVSTLTIQRTQQEDSAVYLCASSLEHSGAYEQYFGPGTRLTVT.

For this clone: Sequence at one end of the junction differs from germline and may be a read error. V is TRBV6-1 and J is TRBJ1-1; 9 bases map to TRBD1. This CDR3 contains 15 residues. CDR1 MNHNS and CDR2 SASEGT come from the germline V gene. The DNA of the CDR3 is TGTGCCAGCAGCCCCCGAACAGGGGGCGAATCTGAAGCTTCCTTT. Translation: CASSPRTGGESEASF.

This sequence joins TRBV7-2 and TRBJ2-6; a possible D gene is TRBD2 (6 bases). Germline-derived CDR1 and CDR2 are SGHTA and FQGNSA. CDR3 length equals 15 residues. The V end lost 5 bases, the J end lost 10 bases, and 18 bases lay between the germline ends. The CDR3 reads CASSGLGGDRNVLTF. The CDR3 DNA reads TGTGCCAGCAGCGGGCTGGGCGGGGACCGAAACGTCCTGACTTTC.

This chain links TRBV27 with TRBJ1-1; D is ambiguous. This CDR3 has 15 amino acids. CDR1 is MNHEY and CDR2 is SMNVEV in the germline V gene (reference sequence). The V and J ends lost 4 bases and 0 bases respectively, with 12 bases between them. CDR3 coding DNA: TGTGCCAGCAGTTCCCTAGGTTCAATGAACACTGAAGCTTTCTTT. This encodes CASSSLGSMNTEAFF.